This T cell receptor beta chain derives from a study of T cell responses to AZD1222 COVID-19 vaccine. Produced via immunoSEQ multiplex PCR; TCRdb's table is partial and in-frame only. This sample yields approximately 150,000 clones, of which almost 95% are seen a single time; about 2.3% belongs to the top ten. The TCR originated in an adult in good health. The sequencing used peripheral blood, collected on day 0 of AZD1222 vaccination.

CDR3 bases: TGTGCCAGCAGTCCTGACAGGGGTAATCAGCCCCAGCATTTT. Translation: CASSPDRGNQPQHF. J is TRBJ1-5 and V is TRBV7-9, with 8 bases fitting TRBD1. This CDR3 has 14 residues. Germline CDR1 reads SEHNR; CDR2 reads FQNEAQ (reference sequence). Trimming cost V 6 bases and J 4 bases; bases outside gene matches: 5.